The text below deals with one TCR beta chain. This clonotype was seen a handful of times. Its antigen is still unknown. Per-base qualities were not stored, and no clone one base away is much larger. This specimen belongs to a study of spatial heterogeneity in lung cancer (dated by TCRdb to the late 2010s). Regarding the research as a whole: Beta-chain transcripts were consistently detected in greater numbers than alpha-chain transcripts, which likely reflects a higher abundance of beta-chain transcripts. In the raw uncorrected reads, each unique combination of TCR and UMI appeared more than ten times on average. The study linked features of the TCR repertoire to counts of nonsynonymous mutations, which were determined by whole-exome sequencing of tumor tissue. TCR transcript counts in tumor regions correlated strongly with a T cell transcriptional module score from matched bulk RNA-seq. At surgery, both alpha and beta chains were TCR-sequenced in fewer than 250 tumor regions, about 61 matched nontumor lung samples and 50 to 60 PBMC samples. In non-small cell lung cancer, the study made a quantitative comparison of TCR alpha and beta repertoires among multiple tumor regions, matched nontumor lung and blood.

Overall study results and their limits: TCR-seq was estimated to cover only approximately 7% of tumor T cells for alpha chains and 13% for beta chains. Additional single-cell paired TCR alpha and beta sequencing was considered necessary to confirm, at a functional level, the hypothesis that regional TCRs recognize regional mutations. Counts of ubiquitous and regional expanded TCRs correlated with counts of ubiquitous and regional nonsynonymous mutations, respectively. The number of expanded intratumoral alpha and beta TCRs correlated with the tumor nonsynonymous mutation count.

The time point label corresponds to: sample taken at primary tumor resection. Samples were obtained from approximately 77 patients with early-stage, untreated non-small cell lung cancer from the lung TRACERx cohort. Whole RNA extracted from tumor and nontumor lung tissue, or from cryopreserved PBMC samples, was used for TCR sequencing without cell sorting. Patients were selected for TCR sequencing only if sufficient RNA was available from at least two tumor regions. Before selection, tumor and adjacent nontumor lung specimens were reviewed by a lung pathologist. The library relied on 5' RACE. Data came from a NextSeq 500. To allow correction of PCR and sequencing errors, the TCR library protocol tagged every TCR cDNA molecule with a unique molecular identifier. The original pipeline was this. Decombinator tools were used for TCR identification, UMI-based error correction and CDR3 extraction. Expanded TCRs were defined as those above a frequency of 2 per 1,000, corresponding to the top 1% of the tumor frequency distribution. Expanded tumor TCRs were classed as regional if statistically deemed absent (corrected P<0.05) from at least one tumor region, otherwise ubiquitous. Rényi diversity was computed with the R vegan package after subsampling each repertoire 100 times to 5,000 TCRs. To build CDR3 similarity networks, amino acid triplet string-kernel similarity was used, and CDR3s were connected when their pairwise similarity was above 0.82. TCRdb handled the public reads itself, with Q25 trimming in fastp and clone calling in MiXCR, and kept productive beta chains. CDR3 protein sequences are deduplicated, and each keeps its most common genes and DNA. It is TCRdb's table, rather than the study itself, that gives the V and J calls and clone size. Recorded for this sample are over 4,500 distinct CDR3 sequences; less than 40% of them occurred a single time. Over 12% of the sample is taken by the ten largest.

The germline V gene (reference sequence) sets CDR1 to DFQATT and CDR2 to SNEGSKA. Spanning cysteine to phenylalanine, the CDR3 consists of 14 amino acids. Only CDR3 DNA is held: 42 bases, read in frame from base 1. V is clipped by 3 bases and J by 3 bases, and the sequence between their germline boundaries is 11 bases long. Here the sequenced sample was lung tumor tissue, taken at surgery. The chain is encoded by TRBV20-1 joined to TRBJ2-2, with no confidently assigned D gene. The sequence derives from a male donor with early-stage non-small cell lung cancer. Here the CDR3 is given as CSARSPWDTGELFF. The DNA sequence is given as TGCAGTGCTAGGTCACCGTGGGACACCGGGGAGCTGTTTTTT.